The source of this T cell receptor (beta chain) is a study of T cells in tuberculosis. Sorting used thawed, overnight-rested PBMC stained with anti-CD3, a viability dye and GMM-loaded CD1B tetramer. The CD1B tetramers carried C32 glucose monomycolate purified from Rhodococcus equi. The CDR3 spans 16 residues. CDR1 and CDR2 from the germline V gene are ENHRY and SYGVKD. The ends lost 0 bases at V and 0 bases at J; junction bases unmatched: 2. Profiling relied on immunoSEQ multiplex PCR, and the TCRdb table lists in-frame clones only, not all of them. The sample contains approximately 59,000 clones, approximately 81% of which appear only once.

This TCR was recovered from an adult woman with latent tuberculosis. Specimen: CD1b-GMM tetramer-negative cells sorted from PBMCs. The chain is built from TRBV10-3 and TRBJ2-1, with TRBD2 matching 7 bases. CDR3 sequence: CAISESGGSSYNEQFF. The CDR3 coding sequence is TGTGCCATCAGTGAGTCGGGGGGGAGCTCCTACAATGAGCAGTTCTTC.